This T cell receptor beta chain was captured in a study of shared clonotypes between healthy human individuals. Looking at the study overall: Three plates each covered CD4 naive and memory; CD8 naive two, CD8 memory one. Study-wide points: It was anticipated that sequencing depth would influence how many clonotypes donors shared. Naive CD4 clonotypes overlapped across a handful of donors at approximately 4.5%.

The CDR3 sequence is 15 residues long. The V gene's germline CDR1 is SGHAT and CDR2 FQNNGV. V lost 1 base to trimming and J lost 1 base, with 10 bases between them. Measured with immunoSEQ multiplex PCR; TCRdb has only the in-frame clones, and not every one. The sample lists some 2,000,000 clones; about 95% were seen once. Points on this clone: Its specificity is unknown.

Selected positively for CCR7 and CD45RO-negative, naive CD8 cells excluded terminally differentiated effector memory CD45RA+ cells. This TCR came from a man aged 18 to 29 in good health. This chain uses TRBV11-2 with TRBJ1-1; D uncertain. Sequencing used naive CD8+ T cells sorted from blood. The CDR3 spells CASSLASWGNTEAFF. The CDR3, as DNA: TGTGCCAGCAGCTTAGCTTCCTGGGGGAACACTGAAGCTTTCTTT.